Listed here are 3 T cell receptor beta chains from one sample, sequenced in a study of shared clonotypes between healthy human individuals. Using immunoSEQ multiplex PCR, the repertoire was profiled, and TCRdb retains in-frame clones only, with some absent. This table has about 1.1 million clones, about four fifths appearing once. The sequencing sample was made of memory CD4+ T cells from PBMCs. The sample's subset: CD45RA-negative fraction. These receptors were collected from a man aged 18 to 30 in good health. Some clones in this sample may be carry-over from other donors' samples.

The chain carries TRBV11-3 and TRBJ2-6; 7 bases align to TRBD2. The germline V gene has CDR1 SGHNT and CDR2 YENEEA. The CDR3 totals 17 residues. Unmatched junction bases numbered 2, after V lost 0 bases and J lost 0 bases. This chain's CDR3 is CASSLDGGDSGANVLTF. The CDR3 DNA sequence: TGTGCCAGCAGCTTAGATGGGGGGGACTCTGGGGCCAACGTCCTGACTTTC.

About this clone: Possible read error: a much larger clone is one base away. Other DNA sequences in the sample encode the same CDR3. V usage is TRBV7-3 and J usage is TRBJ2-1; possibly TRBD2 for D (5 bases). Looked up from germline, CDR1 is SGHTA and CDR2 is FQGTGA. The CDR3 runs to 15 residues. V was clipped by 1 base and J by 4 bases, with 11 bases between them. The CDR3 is CASSLNGGTYNEQFF. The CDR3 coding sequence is TGTGCCAGCAGCTTAAACGGAGGTACTTACAATGAGCAGTTCTTC. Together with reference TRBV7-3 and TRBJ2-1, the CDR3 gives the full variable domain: GAGVSQTPSNKVTEKGKYVELRCDPISGHTALYWYRQSLGQGPEFLIYFQGTGAADDSGLPNDRFFAVRPEGSVSTLKIQRTERGDSAVYLCASSLNGGTYNEQFFGPGTRLTVL.

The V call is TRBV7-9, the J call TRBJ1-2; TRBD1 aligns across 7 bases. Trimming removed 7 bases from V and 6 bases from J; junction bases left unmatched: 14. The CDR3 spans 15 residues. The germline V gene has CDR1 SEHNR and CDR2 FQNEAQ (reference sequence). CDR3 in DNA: TGTGCCAGCAACCACGTAAGGCAGGGGGGGCATGGCTACACCTTC. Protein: CASNHVRQGGHGYTF.